The 10 T cell receptor beta chains below were found in one sample sequenced in a study of naive and memory T cell subsets. The beta constant-region primer was an equimolar mix of two oligonucleotides covering TRBC1 and TRBC2. A single record per CDR3 protein comes from TCRdb applying MiXCR to the UMI-ligation and nested PCR reads. In the table there are about 150,000 distinct CDR3 sequences, about a sixth of which are singletons. The material sequenced was naive CD4+ T cells from blood. These receptors were obtained from a human donor in good health.

This clonotype appeared a few times. The V call is TRBV7-2, the J call TRBJ2-7; 9 bases are a match to TRBD2. V gave up 1 base and J gave up 3 bases; unmatched junction bases: 1. This CDR3 is 14 amino acids long. Germline CDR1 is SGHTA and CDR2 is FQGNSA. The CDR3 here is CASSLVREGYEQYF. CDR3 bases: TGTGCCAGCAGCTTAGTGCGGGAGGGCTACGAGCAGTACTTC.

The rearrangement links TRBV19 to TRBJ2-3; TRBD1 is a possible D gene (6 bases). This CDR3 spans 16 amino acids. In germline, CDR1 is LNHDA, CDR2 SQIVND (reference sequence). V was shortened by 1 base and J by 4 bases, with 15 bases between the two germline ends. CDR3 residues: CASSIGFQTGSDTQYF. CDR3 sequence (DNA): TGTGCCAGTAGTATAGGGTTTCAAACAGGGTCAGATACGCAGTATTTT.

This clonotype was seen a single time. The chain combines TRBV25-1 with TRBJ2-7; tentatively, D is TRBD1 (6 bases). The V gene's germline CDR1 is MGHDK and CDR2 SYGVNS. V was clipped by 8 bases and J by 7 bases, with 12 bases between them. This CDR3 contains 11 residues. CDR3 nucleotide sequence: TGTGCCAGCGGAACCGACAGGGAGCAGTACTTC. It codes for CASGTDREQYF.

The rearrangement links TRBV20-1 to TRBJ2-3; 10 nucleotides line up with TRBD2. In germline, CDR1 is DFQATT, CDR2 SNEGSKA (reference sequence). CDR3 length equals 16 residues. The J segment lost 1 base and the V segment lost 5 bases, leaving 9 bases of the junction unmatched. The DNA of the CDR3 is TGCAGTGCTGGAAGTGCCGGGACTAGCGGCACAGATACGCAGTATTTT. Translating it yields CSAGSAGTSGTDTQYF.

This clonotype has a handful of counts. This chain links TRBV27 with TRBJ1-1, with 8 nucleotides matching TRBD1. The V and J ends lost 4 bases and 3 bases, in that order; junction bases with no gene match: 10. CDR1 is MNHEY and CDR2 is SMNVEV in the germline V gene (reference sequence). There are 16 residues in the CDR3. In nucleotides, the CDR3 is TGTGCCAGCAGTTCAGGGGGCGCAGTTATATACACTGAAGCTTTCTTT. Translated: CASSSGGAVIYTEAFF.

This clonotype occurred a few times. The chain links TRBV7-8 to TRBJ2-1; 8 bases are a match to TRBD1. The junction had 10 bases not matched to a gene; V was cut back by 5 bases and J by 4 bases. The germline V gene encodes CDR1 SGHVS and CDR2 FQNEAQ. This CDR3 spans 16 amino acids. The CDR3 sequence is CASSLPGTGVYNEQFF. DNA for the CDR3: TGTGCCAGCAGCCTACCCGGGACAGGAGTTTACAATGAGCAGTTCTTC.

The chain couples TRBV28 to TRBJ2-7, with 10 nucleotides matching TRBD1. The V segment lost 4 bases and the J segment 3 bases; nucleotides outside the gene matches: 6. This CDR3 comprises 15 residues. Per the germline V gene, CDR1 is MDHEN and CDR2 is SYDVKM. CDR3 DNA: TGTGCCAGCAGTTCGCCGAGGACAGGGGGCTACGAGCAGTACTTC. It is translated as CASSSPRTGGYEQYF. Full variable domain (outside the CDR3, taken from reference TRBV28 and TRBJ2-7): DVKVTQSSRYLVKRTGEKVFLECVQDMDHENMFWYRQDPGLGLRLIYFSYDVKMKEKGDIPEGYSVSREKKERFSLILESASTNQTSMYLCASSSPRTGGYEQYFGPGTRLTVT.

This clonotype turned up a few times. CDR3 DNA: TGTGCCAGCAGTTTATACGCGGGAGGCTCCTACAATGAGCAGTTCTTC. It encodes CASSLYAGGSYNEQFF. The J gene is TRBJ2-1, the V gene TRBV28; 8 nucleotides align to TRBD2. The length of the CDR3 is 16 residues. Germline values: CDR1 MDHEN, CDR2 SYDVKM. With V trimmed by 1 base and J by 0 bases, 2 bases remained unmatched.

The rearrangement uses TRBV19 and TRBJ2-1; D is perhaps TRBD1 (5 bases). V lost 9 bases to trimming and J lost 3 bases, with 12 bases between them. Germline lookup yields CDR1 LNHDA and CDR2 SQIVND (reference sequence). The CDR3 consists of 13 residues. Here the CDR3 reads CASSDRFYNEQFF. In DNA, the CDR3 is TGTGCCAGCTCCGACAGATTCTACAATGAGCAGTTCTTC.

This clonotype was picked up a small number of times. This chain connects TRBV5-1 to TRBJ2-5, with D perhaps TRBD2 (6 bases). V was pared by 4 bases and J by 9 bases, with 19 bases between. This CDR3 has 14 residues. Germline V gene lookup returns CDR1 SGHRS and CDR2 YFSETQ. The CDR3 sequence: CASSAPDGGKPQYF. As DNA, the CDR3 is TGCGCCAGCAGCGCCCCTGATGGGGGGAAGCCCCAGTACTTC.